A selection of T cell receptor beta chains follows, all from one sample in a study of T cell repertoires and HLA-DP antigens. This table comes from immunoSEQ multiplex PCR, and its TCRdb copy is limited to in-frame clones, with some not included. Among 65,000 to 95,000 clones listed, 80% were seen once. For these TCRs, the target antigens are not known. Sequencing was done on a sample of CD4+ T cells from PBMCs. The receptors shown here come from a man aged 60 to 75 in good health and CMV-seronegative. CDR3s include the opening cysteine and the closing phenylalanine or tryptophan. The D gene is left open where the match is weak. A clone size is listed for some rows: how often the clone was seen (once, few, many), or a class if it is expanded.

-	TRBV11-3	TRBJ1-3	-	CASSLEPGNTIYF	TGTGCCAGCAGCTTAGAACCCGGAAACACCATATATTTT
-	TRBV5-6	TRBJ1-2	-	CASSFRGRDYGYTF	TGTGCCAGCAGCTTCCGGGGGCGGGACTATGGCTACACCTTC
-	TRBV2	TRBJ1-1	-	CASTRGENTEAFF	TGTGCCAGCACTCGGGGCGAGAACACTGAAGCTTTCTTT
once	TRBV5-1	TRBJ1-2	-	CASSLDGDNYGYTF	TGCGCCAGCAGCTTGGATGGCGATAACTATGGCTACACCTTC
-	TRBV12-1	TRBJ2-1	-	CASSLTSYNEQFF	TGTGCCAGCAGCCTAACTAGCTACAATGAGCAGTTCTTC
-	TRBV7-2	TRBJ1-1	-	CASSLAEGRTEAFF	TGTGCCAGCAGCTTAGCAGAGGGGCGCACTGAAGCTTTCTTT
-	TRBV30	TRBJ2-3	-	CAWSNREGTDTQYF	TGTGCCTGGAGTAACAGAGAAGGCACAGATACGCAGTATTTT
-	TRBV29-1	TRBJ2-3	-	CSVEEPPGGTDTQYF	TGCAGCGTTGAAGAGCCCCCGGGCGGCACAGATACGCAGTATTTT
-	TRBV2	TRBJ1-1	-	CASSANGLNTEAFF	TGTGCCAGCAGTGCGAACGGACTAAACACTGAAGCTTTCTTT
-	TRBV10-2	TRBJ1-3	-	CASSETGISGNTIYF	TGCGCCAGCAGTGAAACAGGGATCTCTGGAAACACCATATATTTT
few	TRBV30	TRBJ1-1	-	CAWSGMNTEAFF	TGTGCCTGGAGTGGGATGAACACTGAAGCTTTCTTT
-	TRBV19	TRBJ1-5	-	CASSPLDQPQHF	TGTGCCAGTAGTCCCTTAGATCAGCCCCAGCATTTT
-	TRBV7-2	TRBJ2-5	TRBD1	CASSLVAQGAISETQYF	TGTGCCAGCAGCTTAGTGGCGCAGGGGGCTATATCGGAGACCCAGTACTTC
-	TRBV11-2	TRBJ1-5	-	CASSPGFSGQPQHF	TGTGCCAGCAGCCCAGGGTTCTCAGGTCAGCCCCAGCATTTT
few	TRBV5-4	TRBJ2-1	-	CASSYGQQEQFF	TGTGCCAGCAGCTATGGACAACAAGAGCAGTTCTTC
-	TRBV6-5	TRBJ2-2	TRBD1	CASSPADRGGGELFF	TGTGCCAGCAGCCCTGCGGACAGGGGCGGCGGGGAGCTGTTTTTT